This T cell receptor (beta chain) was captured by sequencing in a study of human T cells and chemical hapten exposure. The wider study: Sensitization applied 2% DPC to about 2 cm by about 2 cm of upper inner arm skin.

The length of the CDR3 is 14 residues. After removal of 5 bases from V and 6 bases from J, the junction contained 6 bases not matched to a gene. Germline V gene data show CDR1 as SEHNR and CDR2 as FQNEAQ (reference sequence). Time point denoted: patch test 3, about 24 weeks after DPC sensitization. Treatment here: therapeutic diphenylcyclopropenone sensitization with weekly scalp DPC. Library construction involved attaching unique molecular identifiers to individual cDNA molecules, which allowed quantitative, reproducible TCR counting. In the study's own analysis: The median was approximately 89,000 TCRs per sample, ranging roughly 20,000 to 750,000. MiXCR was run by TCRdb on the RACE reads, yielding one entry per CDR3 protein. V and J calls and clone size were set by TCRdb, not the authors. This repertoire shows 180,000 or so distinct CDR3 sequences, roughly a quarter found once; its top ten account for 2% to 2.5%.

The source material was whole blood, sampled in connection with sensitization to the hapten diphenylcyclopropenone (DPC). This chain joins TRBV7-9 and TRBJ2-2; 7 bases fit TRBD1. The receptor's source is a woman in her thirties or forties with alopecia areata. Some clones in this sample may be carry-over from other donors' samples. The chain's CDR3 is CASSPTGLSGELFF. For the CDR3, the DNA is TGTGCCAGCAGCCCGACAGGGTTGTCCGGGGAGCTGTTTTTT.